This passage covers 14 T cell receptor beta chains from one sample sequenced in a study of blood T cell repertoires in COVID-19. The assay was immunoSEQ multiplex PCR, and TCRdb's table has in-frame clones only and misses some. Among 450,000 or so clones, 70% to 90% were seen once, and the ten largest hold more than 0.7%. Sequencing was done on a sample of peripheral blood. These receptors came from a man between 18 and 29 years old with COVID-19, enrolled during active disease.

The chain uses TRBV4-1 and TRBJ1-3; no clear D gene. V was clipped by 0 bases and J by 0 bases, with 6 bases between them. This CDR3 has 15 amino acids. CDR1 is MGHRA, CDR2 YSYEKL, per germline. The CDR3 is CASSQDSNSGNTIYF. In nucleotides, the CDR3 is TGCGCCAGCAGCCAAGACAGTAACTCTGGAAACACCATATATTTT.

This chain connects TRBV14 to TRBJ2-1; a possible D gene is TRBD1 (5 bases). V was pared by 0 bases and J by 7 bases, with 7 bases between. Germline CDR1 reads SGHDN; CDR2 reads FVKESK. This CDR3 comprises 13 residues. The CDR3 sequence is CASSQDRVNEQFF. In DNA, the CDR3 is TGTGCCAGCAGCCAAGACAGGGTAAATGAGCAGTTCTTC. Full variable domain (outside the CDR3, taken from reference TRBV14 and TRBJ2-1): EAGVTQFPSHSVIEKGQTVTLRCDPISGHDNLYWYRRVMGKEIKFLLHFVKESKQDESGMPNNRFLAERTGGTYSTLKVQPAELEDSGVYFCASSQDRVNEQFFGPGTRLTVL.

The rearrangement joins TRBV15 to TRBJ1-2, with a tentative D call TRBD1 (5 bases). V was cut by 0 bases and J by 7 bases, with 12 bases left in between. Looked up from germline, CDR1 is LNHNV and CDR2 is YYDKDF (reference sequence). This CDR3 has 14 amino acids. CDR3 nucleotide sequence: TGTGCCACCAGCAGAGAGCAGGGAGCGGGTGGCTACACCTTC. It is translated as CATSREQGAGGYTF.

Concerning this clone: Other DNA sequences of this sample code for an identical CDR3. The CDR3 DNA follows: TGTGCCAGCTCACCAAGGACAGGGGAAGAGACCCAGTACTTC. It translates to CASSPRTGEETQYF. V is TRBV18 and J is TRBJ2-5, with 9 bases matching TRBD1. The CDR3 runs to 14 residues. From germline, CDR1 is KGHSH and CDR2 LQKENI. The trim removed 2 bases at V and 3 bases at J, leaving 1 base unmatched. The full variable domain, rest sourced from reference TRBV18 and TRBJ2-5, is NAGVMQNPRHLVRRRGQEARLRCSPMKGHSHVYWYRQLPEEGLKFMVYLQKENIIDESGMPKERFSAEFPKEGPSILRIQQVVRGDSAAYFCASSPRTGEETQYFGPGTRLLVL.

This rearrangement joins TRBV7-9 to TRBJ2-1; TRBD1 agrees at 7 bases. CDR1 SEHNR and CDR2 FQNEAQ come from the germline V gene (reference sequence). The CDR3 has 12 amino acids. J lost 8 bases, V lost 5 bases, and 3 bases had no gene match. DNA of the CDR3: TGTGCCAGCAGCCGCGGACAGGATGAGCAGTTCTTC. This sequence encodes CASSRGQDEQFF.

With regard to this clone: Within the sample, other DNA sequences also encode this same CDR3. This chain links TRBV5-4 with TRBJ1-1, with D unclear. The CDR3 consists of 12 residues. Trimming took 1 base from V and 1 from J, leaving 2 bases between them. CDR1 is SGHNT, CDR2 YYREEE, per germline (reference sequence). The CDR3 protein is CASSLRNTEAFF. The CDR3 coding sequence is TGTGCCAGCAGCTTGCGGAACACTGAAGCTTTCTTT.

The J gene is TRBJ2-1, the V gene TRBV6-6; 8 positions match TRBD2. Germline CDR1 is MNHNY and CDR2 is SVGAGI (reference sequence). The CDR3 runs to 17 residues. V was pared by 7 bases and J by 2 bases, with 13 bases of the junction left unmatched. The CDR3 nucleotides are TGTGCCAGCACTCGGCTAGCGGGTAGTTTTACCTACAATGAGCAGTTCTTC. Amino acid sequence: CASTRLAGSFTYNEQFF.

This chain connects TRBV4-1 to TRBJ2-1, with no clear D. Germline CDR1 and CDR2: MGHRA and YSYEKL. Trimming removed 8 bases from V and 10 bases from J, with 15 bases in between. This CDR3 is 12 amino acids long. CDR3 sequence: CASHGPSYEQFF. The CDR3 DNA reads TGCGCCAGCCATGGCCCCTCTTACGAGCAGTTCTTC.

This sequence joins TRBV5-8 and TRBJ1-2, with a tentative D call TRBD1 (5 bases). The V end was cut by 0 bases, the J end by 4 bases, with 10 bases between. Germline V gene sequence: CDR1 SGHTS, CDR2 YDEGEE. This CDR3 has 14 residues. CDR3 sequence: CASSLDRNSYGYTF. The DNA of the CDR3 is TGTGCCAGCAGCTTGGACAGGAATTCCTATGGCTACACCTTC.

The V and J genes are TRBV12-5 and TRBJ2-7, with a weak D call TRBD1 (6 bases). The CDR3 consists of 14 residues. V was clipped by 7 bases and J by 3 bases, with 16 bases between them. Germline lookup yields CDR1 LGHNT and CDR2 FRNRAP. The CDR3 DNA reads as TGTGCTAGTGCAAAACAGGGAGTAGGCTACGAGCAGTACTTC. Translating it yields CASAKQGVGYEQYF.

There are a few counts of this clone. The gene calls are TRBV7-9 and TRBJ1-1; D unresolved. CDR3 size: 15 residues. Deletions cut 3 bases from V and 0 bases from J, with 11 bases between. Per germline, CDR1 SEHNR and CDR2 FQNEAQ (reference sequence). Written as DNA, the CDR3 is TGTGCCAGCAGCTTGGGAGTGGGAATGAACACTGAAGCTTTCTTT. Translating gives CASSLGVGMNTEAFF.

The CDR3 DNA reads as TGCGCCAGCAGGGAGGGGATCTCGGTGGATACGCAGTATTTT. It translates to CASREGISVDTQYF. The rearrangement joins TRBV5-1 to TRBJ2-3; perhaps TRBD2 as D (6 bases). This CDR3 is 14 amino acids long. The V end was cut by 5 bases, the J end by 6 bases, with 16 bases between. Germline V CDR1 and CDR2: SGHRS, YFSETQ.

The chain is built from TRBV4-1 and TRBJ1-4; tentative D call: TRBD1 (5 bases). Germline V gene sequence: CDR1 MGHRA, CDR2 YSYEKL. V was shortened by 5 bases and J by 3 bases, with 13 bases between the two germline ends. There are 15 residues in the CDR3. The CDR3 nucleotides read TGCGCCAGCAGCTGGGGGGTAGGGCCTAATGAAAAACTGTTTTTT. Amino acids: CASSWGVGPNEKLFF.

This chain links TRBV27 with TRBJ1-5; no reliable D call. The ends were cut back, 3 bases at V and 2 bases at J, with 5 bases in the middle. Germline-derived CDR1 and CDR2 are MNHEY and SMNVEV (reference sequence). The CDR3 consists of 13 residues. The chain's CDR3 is CASSLSGNQPQHF. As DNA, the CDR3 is TGTGCCAGCAGTTTGTCAGGCAATCAGCCCCAGCATTTT.